The next 11 T cell receptor beta chains were all read from a single sample in a study of blood T cell repertoires in COVID-19. Some clones are missing from TCRdb's copy, which holds only in-frame ones; the method was immunoSEQ multiplex PCR. The sample gives some 430,000 clones, about 90% of which show up once; roughly 0.66% is in the top ten. Sequencing input: PBMCs or T cells enriched from blood (not recorded which). Receptors originate from a man aged 18 to 30 who had recovered from COVID-19.

The chain has TRBV6-5 and TRBJ1-1, with TRBD1 matching 9 bases. Germline V gene data show CDR1 as MNHEY and CDR2 as SVGAGI. V shed 6 bases and J 5 bases; nucleotides not matched to a gene: 7. The CDR3 length is 14 residues. The CDR3 DNA is TGTGCCAGCAGCTCGGGACAGGGCAAGACTGAAGCTTTCTTT. The encoded protein is CASSSGQGKTEAFF.

This clone was seen more than once but under ten times. This CDR3 is also generated by other DNA sequences in the sample. The chain links TRBV5-1 to TRBJ2-5, with 8 bases identical to TRBD1. There are 13 residues in the CDR3. Trimming removed 3 bases from V and 2 bases from J; junction bases left unmatched: 0. Germline CDR1 SGHRS, CDR2 YFSETQ. The CDR3: CASSYRGQETQYF. The DNA of the CDR3 is TGCGCCAGCAGCTACAGGGGGCAAGAGACCCAGTACTTC.

The chain carries TRBV2 and TRBJ2-1; D might be TRBD2 (6 bases). V lost 3 bases to trimming and J lost 3 bases, with 6 bases between them. The CDR3 loop spans 13 amino acids. Germline V lookup: CDR1 SNHLY, CDR2 FYNNEI. Here the CDR3 DNA reads TGTGCCAGCAGTGAGGACTACTACAATGAGCAGTTCTTC. Amino acids: CASSEDYYNEQFF.

DNA of the CDR3: TGCGCCAGCAGGAGGGACAGGGTGCCAGATACGCAGTATTTT. Its protein is CASRRDRVPDTQYF. This chain joins TRBV5-1 and TRBJ2-3; 9 bases are a match to TRBD1. V was clipped by 5 bases and J by 4 bases; unmatched bases: 5. This CDR3 comprises 14 residues. Germline V gene data show CDR1 as SGHRS and CDR2 as YFSETQ.

The V call is TRBV5-3, the J call TRBJ2-3; 8 nucleotides match TRBD2. Being an ORF, TRBV5-3 has a function that is uncertain. V trimming: 4 bases; J trimming: 1 base; junction bases outside the gene matches: 11. The CDR3 length is 17 residues. CDR3 sequence: CARSHEIAGWGTDTQYF. The CDR3 region has the DNA TGTGCCAGAAGCCACGAAATAGCGGGATGGGGCACAGATACGCAGTATTTT.

This clone was recorded a few times. The chain employs TRBV5-1 and TRBJ2-7, with D perhaps matching TRBD2 (6 bases). Germline CDR1 reads SGHRS; CDR2 reads YFSETQ. The CDR3 is 15 residues long. V gave up 0 bases and J gave up 3 bases, with 13 bases separating them. The CDR3 region has the DNA TGCGCCAGCAGCTTGGCCGGCGGGAACCTCTACGAGCAGTACTTC. It yields the protein CASSLAGGNLYEQYF. Variable domain in full (rest from reference TRBV5-1 and TRBJ2-7): KAGVTQTPRYLIKTRGQQVTLSCSPISGHRSVSWYQQTPGQGLQFLFEYFSETQRNKGNFPGRFSGRQFSNSRSEMNVSTLELGDSALYLCASSLAGGNLYEQYFGPGTRLTVT.

CDR3 sequence (DNA): TGTGCCAGCAGCTCGGACAGGGCCCTCGCTTTCTTT. Its protein product is CASSSDRALAFF. V gene TRBV6-2 or TRBV6-3 combines with J gene TRBJ1-1, with 8 bases matching TRBD1. The CDR3 spans 12 residues. Germline V gene data show CDR1 as MNHEY and CDR2 as SVGEGT. V shed 6 bases and J 11 bases; nucleotides not matched to a gene: 8.

The genes are TRBV11-2 and TRBJ2-7, with TRBD2 as a possible D gene (5 bases). The CDR3 is 15 amino acids. CDR1 and CDR2 from the germline V gene are SGHAT and FQNNGV. The V end lost 0 bases, the J end lost 1 base, and 10 bases lay between the germline ends. The DNA of the CDR3 is TGTGCCAGCAGCTTAGATTTCGGACTTTCCTACGAGCAGTACTTC. Its protein is CASSLDFGLSYEQYF.

Notes on this clone: A junction boundary mismatches the germline segment, possibly from a read error. The chain's CDR3 is CASSLGLAGSRDTQYF. The CDR3 nucleotides are TGTGCCAGCAGCCTCGGACTAGCGGGGAGCAGAGATACGCAGTATTTT. The gene calls are TRBV5-4 and TRBJ2-3, with 12 bases lining up with TRBD2. The CDR3 totals 16 residues. Germline loops: CDR1 SGHNT, CDR2 YYREEE (reference sequence).

This chain uses TRBV29-1 with TRBJ2-7, with 12 bases fitting TRBD2. V dropped 6 bases and J dropped 3; count of bases not matched to a gene: 3. CDR1 and CDR2 from the germline V gene are SQVTM and ANQGSEA. The CDR3 is 13 residues long. Here the CDR3 DNA reads TGCAGCGTCTCGACTAGCGGGAGCTACGAGCAGTACTTC. Amino acids: CSVSTSGSYEQYF.

The CDR3 nucleotides read TGCGCCAGCAGCTTGCAGGGTAAAGCTTTCTTT. It codes for CASSLQGKAFF. The rearrangement uses TRBV5-1 and TRBJ1-1, with D possibly being TRBD1 (5 bases). Germline V lookup: CDR1 SGHRS, CDR2 YFSETQ. This CDR3 is 11 amino acids long. V lost 1 base, J lost 9 bases, and 7 bases lay in between.